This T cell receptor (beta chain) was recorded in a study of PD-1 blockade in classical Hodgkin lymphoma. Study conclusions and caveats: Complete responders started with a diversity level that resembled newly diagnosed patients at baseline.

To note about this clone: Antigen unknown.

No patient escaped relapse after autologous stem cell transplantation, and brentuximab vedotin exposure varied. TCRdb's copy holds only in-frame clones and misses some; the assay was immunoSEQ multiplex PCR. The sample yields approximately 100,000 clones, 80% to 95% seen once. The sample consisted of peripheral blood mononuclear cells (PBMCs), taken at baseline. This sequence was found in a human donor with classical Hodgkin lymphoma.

The CDR3 nucleotides read TGTGCCAGCAGCCCCAGCGGGAGGGTCTACAATGAGCAGTTCTTC. This translates into CASSPSGRVYNEQFF. This rearrangement joins TRBV28 to TRBJ2-1; 10 bases are shared with TRBD2. Germline-derived CDR1 and CDR2 are MDHEN and SYDVKM. V dropped 6 bases and J dropped 3; count of bases not matched to a gene: 5. The CDR3 contains 15 residues.